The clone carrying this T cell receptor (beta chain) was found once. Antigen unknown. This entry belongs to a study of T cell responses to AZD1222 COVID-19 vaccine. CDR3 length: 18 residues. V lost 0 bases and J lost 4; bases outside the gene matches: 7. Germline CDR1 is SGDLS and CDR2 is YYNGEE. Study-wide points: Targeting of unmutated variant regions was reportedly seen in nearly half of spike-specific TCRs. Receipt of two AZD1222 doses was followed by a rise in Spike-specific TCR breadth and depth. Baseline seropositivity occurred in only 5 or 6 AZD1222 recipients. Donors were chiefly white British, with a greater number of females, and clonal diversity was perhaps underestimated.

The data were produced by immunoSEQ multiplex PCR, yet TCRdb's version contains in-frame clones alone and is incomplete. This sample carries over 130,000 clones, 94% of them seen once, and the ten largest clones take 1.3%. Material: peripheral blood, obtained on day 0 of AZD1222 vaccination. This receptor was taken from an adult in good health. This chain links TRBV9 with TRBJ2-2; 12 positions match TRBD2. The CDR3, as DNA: TGTGCCAGCAGCGTAGCCCCACTAGCGGGAGGACCCACCGGGGAGCTGTTTTTT. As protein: CASSVAPLAGGPTGELFF. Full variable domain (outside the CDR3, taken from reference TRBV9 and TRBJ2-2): DSGVTQTPKHLITATGQRVTLRCSPRSGDLSVYWYQQSLDQGLQFLIQYYNGEERAKGNILERFSAQQFPDLHSELNLSSLELGDSALYFCASSVAPLAGGPTGELFFGEGSRLTVL.